This T cell receptor beta chain was identified in a study of shared clonotypes between healthy human individuals. The ends were cut back, 0 bases at V and 6 bases at J, with 11 bases in the middle. This CDR3 comprises 14 residues. Germline-derived CDR1 and CDR2 are PRHDT and FYEKMQ (reference sequence). The table came from immunoSEQ multiplex PCR; TCRdb's copy has only in-frame clones and leaves some out. The sample records 2,100,000 or so clones, approximately 94% being singletons. The TCR originated in a man younger than 35 in good health. The sample comprised naive CD4+ T cells sorted from blood. Indicated subset: CD45RA+ positively selected. The gene calls are TRBV13 and TRBJ2-5; D might be TRBD2 (6 bases). CDR3 DNA: TGTGCCAGCAGCTTAGGGGGACTTCAAAAGACCCAGTACTTC. This sequence encodes CASSLGGLQKTQYF.